This passage covers 9 T cell receptor beta chains from one sample sequenced in a study of T-cell memory formation after mild COVID-19. MiXCR, applied by TCRdb to the 5' RACE reads, yields one record per CDR3 protein. The sample contains hundreds of thousands of distinct CDR3 sequences, 16% of which appear only once. Sequencing input: PBMCs or a T cell subset sorted from them (not recorded which). The receptors shown here come from a man younger than 35 who had mild COVID-19 (a few samples of this study predate the infection). Cell type and time point are not known.

This clonotype was observed a few times. The chain has TRBV3-1 and TRBJ1-1; D unclear. There are 13 residues in the CDR3. V was cut by 1 base and J by 7 bases, with 10 bases left in between. Germline lookup yields CDR1 LGHDT and CDR2 YNNKEL (reference sequence). CDR3 amino acids: CASSQGGIGEAFF. The CDR3 DNA follows: TGTGCCAGCAGCCAAGGAGGGATCGGTGAAGCTTTCTTT.

The table lists this clonotype with a few counts. The chain combines TRBV4-3 with TRBJ1-2; 9 bases map to TRBD1. This CDR3 comprises 17 residues. The ends lost 1 base at V and 2 bases at J; junction bases unmatched: 8. Germline CDR1 reads LGHNA; CDR2 reads YSLEER. CDR3: CASSQALATGGNYGYTF. CDR3 nucleotide sequence: TGCGCCAGCAGCCAAGCTCTTGCGACAGGGGGGAACTATGGCTACACCTTC.

The V call is TRBV5-6, the J call TRBJ2-7; the match to TRBD2 covers 7 bases. Germline assignment: CDR1 SGHDT and CDR2 YYEEEE. CDR3 length: 14 residues. V was clipped by 2 bases and J by 6 bases; unmatched bases: 8. This CDR3 is CASSFGRESAEQYF. The CDR3, as DNA: TGTGCCAGCAGCTTCGGGCGGGAGAGTGCCGAGCAGTACTTC.

J is TRBJ1-1 and V is TRBV4-2; TRBD1 agrees at 7 bases. Germline V gene lookup returns CDR1 LGHNA and CDR2 YNFKEQ. The junction had 5 bases not matched to a gene; V was cut back by 0 bases and J by 4 bases. The CDR3 extends over 15 amino acids. The CDR3 region is CASSQEMTGSTEAFF. DNA of the CDR3: TGTGCCAGCAGCCAAGAAATGACAGGGAGCACTGAAGCTTTCTTT.

Ten or more counts support this clonotype. The gene calls are TRBV12-3 or TRBV12-4 and TRBJ1-6, with D unresolved. The CDR3 is made up of 11 amino acids. Trimming pared 7 bases from V and 10 bases from J, leaving 8 bases between. CDR3 loop: CASTSGSPLHF. The CDR3 nucleotides read TGTGCCAGCACCTCGGGCTCACCCCTCCACTTT.

This clonotype was seen a few times. The gene calls are TRBV29-1 and TRBJ1-1; TRBD1 aligns across 7 bases. Germline values: CDR1 SQVTM, CDR2 ANQGSEA. This CDR3 spans 11 amino acids. The V gene end was trimmed by 4 bases and the J gene end by 11 bases; junction bases not matched to a gene: 7. The CDR3 coding sequence is TGCAGCGTTGGCGACAGGGAGTGGGCTTTCTTT. Protein: CSVGDREWAFF.

The sample holds many counts of this clonotype. This chain links TRBV7-2 with TRBJ2-3, with unresolved D. CDR3 length: 14 residues. Looked up from germline, CDR1 is SGHTA and CDR2 is FQGNSA. V shed 5 bases and J shed 0 bases, with 9 bases lying between them. CDR3 loop: CASSPSGSTDTQYF. The CDR3 coding sequence is TGTGCCAGCAGCCCCTCGGGTAGCACAGATACGCAGTATTTT.

This clonotype was observed a few times. The CDR3 here is CASSFGRLLSNYGYTF. CDR3 DNA: TGTGCCAGCAGCTTCGGGAGGTTGCTCTCTAACTATGGCTACACCTTC. The V call is TRBV7-8, the J call TRBJ1-2; D gene unclear. This CDR3 is 16 amino acids long. The germline CDR1 and CDR2 sequences are SGHVS and FQNEAQ. Trimming pared 3 bases from V and 0 bases from J, leaving 14 bases between.

The chain recombines TRBV6-1 with TRBJ2-1, with D hard to call. V lost 4 bases and J lost 3, with 13 bases in between. Germline V CDR1 and CDR2: MNHNS, SASEGT. The CDR3 covers 15 residues. Here the CDR3 DNA reads TGTGCCAGCAGTGTTGAGGAATTAATCTACAATGAGCAGTTCTTC. Amino acid sequence: CASSVEELIYNEQFF.